This TCR beta chain comes out of a study of blood T cell repertoires in COVID-19. CDR1 is LNHDA, CDR2 SQIVND, per germline (reference sequence). The CDR3 covers 15 residues. Trimming cost V 4 bases and J 3 bases; bases outside gene matches: 8. Assay: immunoSEQ multiplex PCR; the TCRdb copy retains only in-frame clones and omits some. The table shows around 320,000 clones, with 85% to 95% occurring only once. Across about 22 US areas, participants ranged in age from about 18 to 90 years. The source is a woman in her twenties or thirties who had been exposed to COVID-19. The sample consisted of PBMCs or T cells enriched from blood (not recorded which). The chain carries TRBV19 and TRBJ1-2, with 7 bases aligning to TRBD1. DNA of the CDR3: TGTGCCAGTAGTAAAGTATCGGGACAGTACTATGGCTACACCTTC. Its translation is CASSKVSGQYYGYTF.